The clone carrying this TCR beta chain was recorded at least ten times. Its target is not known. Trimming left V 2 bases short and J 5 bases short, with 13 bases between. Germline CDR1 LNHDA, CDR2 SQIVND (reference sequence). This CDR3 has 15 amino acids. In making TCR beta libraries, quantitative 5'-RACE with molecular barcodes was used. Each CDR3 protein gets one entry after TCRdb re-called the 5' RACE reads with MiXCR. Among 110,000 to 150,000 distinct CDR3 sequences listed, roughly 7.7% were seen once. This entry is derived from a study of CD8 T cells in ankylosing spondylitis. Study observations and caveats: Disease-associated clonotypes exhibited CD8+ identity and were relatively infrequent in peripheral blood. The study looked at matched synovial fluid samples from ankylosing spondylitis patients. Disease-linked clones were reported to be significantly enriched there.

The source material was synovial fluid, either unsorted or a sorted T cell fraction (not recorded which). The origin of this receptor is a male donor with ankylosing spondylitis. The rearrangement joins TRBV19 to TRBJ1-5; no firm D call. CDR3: CASSIMRDGHQPQHF. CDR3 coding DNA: TGTGCCAGTAGTATAATGAGGGATGGGCATCAGCCCCAGCATTTT.